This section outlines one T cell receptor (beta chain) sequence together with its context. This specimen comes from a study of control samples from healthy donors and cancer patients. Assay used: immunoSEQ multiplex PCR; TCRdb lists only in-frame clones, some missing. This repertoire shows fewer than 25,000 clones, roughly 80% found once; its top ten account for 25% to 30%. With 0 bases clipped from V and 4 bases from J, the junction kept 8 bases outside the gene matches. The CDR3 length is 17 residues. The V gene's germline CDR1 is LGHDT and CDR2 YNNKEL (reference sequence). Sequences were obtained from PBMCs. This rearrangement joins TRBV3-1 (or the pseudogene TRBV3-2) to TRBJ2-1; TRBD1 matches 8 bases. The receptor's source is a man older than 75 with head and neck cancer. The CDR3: CASSQDTGTGQYNEQFF. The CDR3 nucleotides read TGTGCCAGCAGCCAAGATACGGGGACAGGACAATACAATGAGCAGTTCTTC.